These 10 T cell receptor beta chains came from one sample sequenced in a study of control samples from healthy donors and cancer patients. Using immunoSEQ multiplex PCR, the repertoire was profiled, and TCRdb retains in-frame clones only, with some absent. The table shows 130,000 to 150,000 clones, with roughly 90% occurring only once. Sequencing was done on a sample of blood. The origin of the receptors is a man under 40 in good health.

J is TRBJ2-7 and V is TRBV3-1 (or the pseudogene TRBV3-2); unclear D gene. Looked up from germline, CDR1 is LGHDT and CDR2 is YNNKEL (reference sequence). This CDR3 region has 15 residues. The V and J ends lost 4 bases and 0 bases respectively, with 13 bases between them. This CDR3 is CASSLTHRFSYEQYF. Written as DNA, the CDR3 is TGTGCCAGCAGCCTAACTCACAGATTCTCCTACGAGCAGTACTTC.

This sequence joins TRBV10-3 and TRBJ1-1, with 7 nucleotides matching TRBD1. CDR3 size: 11 residues. V was pared by 5 bases and J by 12 bases, with 6 bases of the junction left unmatched. The V gene's germline CDR1 is ENHRY and CDR2 SYGVKD. The CDR3 loop reads CAISYEGASFF. CDR3 nucleotide sequence: TGTGCCATCAGTTATGAGGGGGCTTCTTTCTTT.

The V gene is TRBV21-1, the J gene TRBJ1-1; TRBD1 is the table's D call, not checked against the DNA. TRBV21-1 is a documented pseudogene. The CDR3 extends over 13 amino acids. The CDR3 reads CASTDTVNTEAFF. CDR3 in DNA: TGTGCCAGCACAGACACAGTGAACACTGAAGCTTTCTTT.

This chain connects TRBV11-3 to TRBJ2-1; TRBD1 agrees at 8 bases. CDR1 is SGHNT, CDR2 YENEEA, per germline. V was clipped by 0 bases and J by 1 base; unmatched bases: 2. This CDR3 has 16 amino acids. For the CDR3, the DNA is TGTGCCAGCAGCTTAGACGGGACAGGTTCCTACAATGAGCAGTTCTTC. Residues: CASSLDGTGSYNEQFF. Filled out from reference TRBV11-3 and TRBJ2-1, the complete variable domain reads EAGVVQSPRYKIIEKKQPVAFWCNPISGHNTLYWYLQNLGQGPELLIRYENEEAVDDSQLPKDRFSAERLKGVDSTLKIQPAELGDSAVYLCASSLDGTGSYNEQFFGPGTRLTVL.

This clone was observed once. The chain is built from TRBV19 and TRBJ2-1; a weak D match, TRBD1 (5 bases). The V gene's germline CDR1 is LNHDA and CDR2 SQIVND (reference sequence). V dropped 5 bases and J dropped 2 bases, with 16 bases sitting between them. This CDR3 has 16 residues. The CDR3 DNA sequence: TGTGCCAGTAGTTCCCTGGGCCTGGACACCTACAATGAGCAGTTCTTC. It encodes CASSSLGLDTYNEQFF. Drawing the rest from reference TRBV19 and TRBJ2-1, the complete variable domain is DGGITQSPKYLFRKEGQNVTLSCEQNLNHDAMYWYRQDPGQGLRLIYYSQIVNDFQKGDIAEGYSVSREKKESFPLTVTSAQKNPTAFYLCASSSLGLDTYNEQFFGPGTRLTVL.

This rearrangement joins TRBV7-9 to TRBJ2-5; 11 bases are shared with TRBD1. The CDR3 is 16 residues long. CDR1 and CDR2 from the germline V gene are SEHNR and FQNEAQ (reference sequence). J gave up 5 bases and V 3 bases, and 8 bases lay outside the gene matches. In DNA, the CDR3 is TGTGCCAGCAGCTTCCTGGACAGGGGGCTGTTGGAGACCCAGTACTTC. This sequence encodes CASSFLDRGLLETQYF.

V usage is TRBV27 and J usage is TRBJ2-7; no reliable D call. Germline V lookup: CDR1 MNHEY, CDR2 SMNVEV (reference sequence). Deletions cut 2 bases from V and 2 bases from J, with 10 bases between. This CDR3 comprises 14 residues. This CDR3 is CASSLNSRTYEQYF. The CDR3 coding sequence is TGTGCCAGCAGTTTAAATTCCAGGACCTACGAGCAGTACTTC.

The genes are TRBV6-6 and TRBJ2-5, with 7 bases matching TRBD1. CDR1 and CDR2 from the germline V gene are MNHNY and SVGAGI (reference sequence). V gave up 4 bases and J gave up 3 bases; unmatched junction bases: 5. CDR3 length equals 14 residues. CDR3 bases: TGTGCCAGCAGTTTCCGACAGGGCAAAGAGACCCAGTACTTC. It codes for CASSFRQGKETQYF.

V usage is TRBV20-1 and J usage is TRBJ2-5; 10 bases match TRBD2. Germline CDR1 and CDR2: DFQATT and SNEGSKA (reference sequence). The CDR3 extends over 15 amino acids. V shed 3 bases, J shed 5 bases, and the junction held 9 bases outside the gene matches. CDR3 sequence reads: CSASGSSGSRETQYF. The CDR3 DNA reads TGCAGTGCTAGTGGGTCTAGCGGGAGTAGGGAGACCCAGTACTTC.

The chain couples TRBV2 to TRBJ2-1; D is possibly TRBD1 (5 bases). Germline V lookup: CDR1 SNHLY, CDR2 FYNNEI. The CDR3 length is 12 residues. V lost 7 bases and J 9 bases, leaving 13 bases between the germline ends. Here the CDR3 reads CASIPQGSEQFF. CDR3 coding DNA: TGTGCCAGCATTCCCCAGGGATCTGAGCAGTTCTTC.